This TCR beta chain was recorded in a study of cytomegalovirus exposure and HLA in healthy donors. Findings and limits, study-wide: It was confirmed in vitro that three of the CMV-associated chains were specific for CMV antigens. A likely sequencing artifact accounted for one observed cluster of highly shared sequence variants. In a later analysis, 16,951 TCR beta sequences were associated with HLA alleles at 0.05 false discovery rate.

Regarding this clone: No antigen is known for it.

Germline CDR1 and CDR2: MDHEN and SYDVKM. This CDR3 is built from 16 residues. J was trimmed by 1 base and V by 4 bases; bases with no gene match: 4. PCR used 60 Vbeta primers and 13 Jbeta primers. Assay used: immunoSEQ multiplex PCR; TCRdb lists only in-frame clones, some missing. The sample includes some 200,000 clones, around three quarters seen only once; the top ten take approximately 2.1%. The source material was PBMCs. The clonotype comes from a woman aged 50 to 65 in good health and CMV-seronegative. The chain is built from TRBV28 and TRBJ2-2; the match to TRBD1 covers 9 bases. The CDR3: CASSSTGGVNTGELFF. The CDR3 DNA follows: TGTGCCAGCAGTTCCACAGGGGGCGTGAACACCGGGGAGCTGTTTTTT.